This TCR beta chain was sequenced in a study of blood T cell repertoires in COVID-19. Overall study: Italy, Spain and the United States were the sources of the convalescent and acute COVID-19 samples. Sources were T cells, B-cell-depleted T cells, or PBMCs; the material itself was cDNA or gDNA.

Libraries were prepared by immunoSEQ multiplex PCR; TCRdb keeps only in-frame clonotypes and omits some of them. The data contain hundreds of thousands of clones, over 75% of them seen just once; the ten biggest clones take up approximately 1.8%. This clone came up once. Residents of approximately 25 US areas, aged about 18 to 95 years, made up the participants. Membership in each cohort depended on participant-reported clinical history. The sample taken for sequencing was PBMCs or T cells enriched from blood (not recorded which). The sequence came from a man aged 35 to 55 in a cohort exposed to, infected with or recovered from COVID-19 (not recorded which).

The chain's CDR3 is CASSPKLGTRETQYF. The CDR3 DNA reads as TGTGCCAGCAGCCCGAAACTAGGAACGAGGGAGACCCAGTACTTC. This rearrangement joins TRBV7-9 to TRBJ2-5; TRBD2 might be the D (5 bases). Trimming left V 5 bases short and J 5 bases short, with 18 bases between. Germline V gene sequence: CDR1 SEHNR, CDR2 FQNEAQ (reference sequence). The CDR3 length is 15 residues.